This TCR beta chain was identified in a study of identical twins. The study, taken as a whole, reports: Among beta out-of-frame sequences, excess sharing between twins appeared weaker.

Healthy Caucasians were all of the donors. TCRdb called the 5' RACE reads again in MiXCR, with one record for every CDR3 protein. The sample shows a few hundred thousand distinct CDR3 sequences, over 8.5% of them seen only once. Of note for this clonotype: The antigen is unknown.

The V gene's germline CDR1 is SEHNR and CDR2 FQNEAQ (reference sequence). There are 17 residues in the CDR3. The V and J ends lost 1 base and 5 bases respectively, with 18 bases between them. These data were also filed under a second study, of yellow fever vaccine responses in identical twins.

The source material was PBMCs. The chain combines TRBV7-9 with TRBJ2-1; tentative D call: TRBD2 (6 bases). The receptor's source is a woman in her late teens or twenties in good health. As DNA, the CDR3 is TGTGCCAGCAGCTTAGTCTCACTAGCAGGAAAGCACAATGAGCAGTTCTTC. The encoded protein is CASSLVSLAGKHNEQFF. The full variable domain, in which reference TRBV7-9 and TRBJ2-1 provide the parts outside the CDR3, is DTGVSQNPRHKITKRGQNVTFRCDPISEHNRLYWYRQTLGQGPEFLTYFQNEAQLEKSRLLSDRFSAERPKGSFSTLEIQRTEQGDSAMYLCASSLVSLAGKHNEQFFGPGTRLTVL.